A single sample gave rise to the 26 T cell receptor beta chains below, sequenced in a study of cytomegalovirus exposure and HLA in healthy donors (dated by TCRdb to 2015 to 2018). To prepare the library, the immunoSEQ multiplex PCR assay was applied. In TCRdb, the immuneACCESS table is reduced to in-frame sequences with V and J assigned. These tables do not hold every clone; where another copy was compared, an unresolved V gene accounts for under half, and the others remain unexplained. This sample lists about 150,000 clones; about 91% were detected once. About 8.2% of the sample rests with the top ten. Sequencing was performed on PBMCs. The receptors stem from a woman under 30 in good health and CMV-seropositive.

This clone was counted between two and nine times. The chain joins TRBV10-1 to TRBJ2-7; TRBD1 agrees at 8 bases. This CDR3 is 13 amino acids long. J gave up 5 bases and V 9 bases, and 9 bases lay outside the gene matches. From germline, CDR1 is WNHNN and CDR2 SYGVQD (reference sequence). CDR3 residues: CARPQGGGHEQYF. CDR3 nucleotide sequence: TGCGCCAGGCCACAGGGGGGCGGCCACGAGCAGTACTTC.

The rearrangement uses TRBV4-1 and TRBJ2-1; maybe TRBD1 (5 bases). This CDR3 is built from 14 residues. Germline values: CDR1 MGHRA, CDR2 YSYEKL. Between the trimmed V and J ends, which lost 2 bases and 7 bases, there was a span of 12 bases. The DNA for the CDR3 is TGCGCCAGCAGCCAACCCAGGGCCAAAAATGAGCAGTTCTTC. This encodes CASSQPRAKNEQFF.

V usage is TRBV27 and J usage is TRBJ2-3; 13 positions agree with TRBD2. Germline CDR1 reads MNHEY; CDR2 reads SMNVEV (reference sequence). There are 18 residues in the CDR3. The J segment lost 0 bases and the V segment lost 6 bases, leaving 9 bases of the junction unmatched. The CDR3 DNA reads TGTGCCAGCAGGGGACTAGCGGGGAACTTTCCTAGCACAGATACGCAGTATTTT. It encodes CASRGLAGNFPSTDTQYF.

The V call is TRBV11-2, the J call TRBJ1-1, with D perhaps matching TRBD1 (5 bases). Germline lookup yields CDR1 SGHAT and CDR2 FQNNGV. The CDR3 is made up of 14 amino acids. V dropped 5 bases and J dropped 2 bases, with 12 bases sitting between them. The DNA of the CDR3 is TGTGCCAGCAGCCCCGGGGGGGTCAACACTGAAGCTTTCTTT. This encodes CASSPGGVNTEAFF.

The gene calls are TRBV7-9 and TRBJ1-1; D call uncertain. The CDR3 is 12 residues long. Germline V gives CDR1 SEHNR, CDR2 FQNEAQ (reference sequence). Between the trimmed V and J ends, which lost 1 base and 6 bases, there was a span of 6 bases. This CDR3 reads CASSLGVAEAFF. The DNA of the CDR3 is TGTGCCAGCAGCTTAGGAGTCGCTGAAGCTTTCTTT.

The chain combines TRBV6-5 with TRBJ2-2; 7 nucleotides agree with TRBD1. Germline V gene sequence: CDR1 MNHEY, CDR2 SVGAGI. The CDR3 has 12 amino acids. CDR3 sequence (DNA): TGTGCAGTAGAGGGGGCCACCGGGGAGCTGTTTTTT. It specifies CAVEGATGELFF.

This CDR3 is CASSLYGVSSSYEQYF. The CDR3 region has the DNA TGTGCCAGCAGCTTGTACGGGGTGTCGTCCTCCTACGAGCAGTACTTC. The V and J genes are TRBV13 and TRBJ2-7; tentatively, D is TRBD2 (5 bases). V lost 3 bases and J 0 bases, leaving 15 bases between the germline ends. In germline, CDR1 is PRHDT, CDR2 FYEKMQ (reference sequence). CDR3 size: 16 residues.

This chain links TRBV6-5 with TRBJ1-1; D is perhaps TRBD1 (5 bases). There are 14 residues in the CDR3. From germline, CDR1 is MNHEY and CDR2 SVGAGI. V gave up 4 bases and J gave up 0 bases, with 9 bases separating them. DNA of the CDR3: TGTGCCAGCAGTTCCGGACAATTGAACACTGAAGCTTTCTTT. Amino acids: CASSSGQLNTEAFF.

The chain uses TRBV9 and TRBJ1-2; tentatively, D is TRBD1 (6 bases). Germline V gene sequence: CDR1 SGDLS, CDR2 YYNGEE. Trimming removed 8 bases from V and 3 bases from J, with 11 bases in between. The CDR3 length is 12 residues. CDR3 nucleotide sequence: TGTGCCAGTACAGGGCAGCACTATGGCTACACCTTC. It codes for CASTGQHYGYTF.

This clone was observed a handful of times. Additional DNA sequences in this sample encode the identical CDR3. The chain recombines TRBV5-1 with TRBJ1-1; 8 nucleotides match TRBD1. Per the germline V gene, CDR1 is SGHRS and CDR2 is YFSETQ. J gave up 2 bases and V 4 bases, and 4 bases lay outside the gene matches. The CDR3 has 14 amino acids. CDR3 bases: TGCGCCAGCAGCCCGGGGACAGGTAACACTGAAGCTTTCTTT. Its protein is CASSPGTGNTEAFF.

V and J are TRBV5-4 and TRBJ2-1; D may be TRBD2 (5 bases). Germline V gene sequence: CDR1 SGHNT, CDR2 YYREEE (reference sequence). The V and J ends lost 1 base and 6 bases respectively, with 5 bases between them. This CDR3 is 12 amino acids long. The CDR3: CASSLTSNEQFF. CDR3 DNA: TGTGCCAGCAGCTTGACTAGCAATGAGCAGTTCTTC.

The chain employs TRBV7-2 and TRBJ1-2, with D perhaps TRBD1 (5 bases). The CDR3 is 16 residues long. In germline, CDR1 is SGHTA, CDR2 FQGNSA. V lost 5 bases and J 4 bases, leaving 20 bases between the germline ends. Here the CDR3 reads CASSPYGAPGSYGYTF. As DNA, the CDR3 is TGTGCCAGCAGCCCGTACGGGGCACCCGGGAGCTATGGCTACACCTTC.

The rearrangement uses TRBV5-1 and TRBJ1-1; 9 bases align to TRBD1. This CDR3 is 19 amino acids long. Germline trimming cut 5 bases from V and 2 bases from J; bases unmatched to any gene: 19. CDR1 SGHRS and CDR2 YFSETQ come from the germline V gene. The CDR3 loop reads CASSQDRGFALQQNTEAFF. DNA of the CDR3: TGCGCCAGCAGTCAAGACAGGGGGTTCGCTCTTCAACAAAACACTGAAGCTTTCTTT. Full variable domain (missing parts from reference TRBV5-1 and TRBJ1-1): KAGVTQTPRYLIKTRGQQVTLSCSPISGHRSVSWYQQTPGQGLQFLFEYFSETQRNKGNFPGRFSGRQFSNSRSEMNVSTLELGDSALYLCASSQDRGFALQQNTEAFFGQGTRLTVV.

This clone appeared once. This rearrangement joins TRBV6-1 to TRBJ1-5; no definite D call. CDR3 length: 11 amino acids. The V gene lost 10 bases and the J gene lost 3 bases, with 7 bases spanning the gap. Per the germline V gene, CDR1 is MNHNS and CDR2 is SASEGT. The CDR3 spells CATTANQPQHF. The CDR3 DNA is TGTGCCACTACAGCCAATCAGCCCCAGCATTTT.

The chain joins TRBV5-6 to TRBJ1-6; D is possibly TRBD1 (5 bases). The CDR3 has 17 residues. Trimming took off 0 bases at V and 10 bases at J, with 20 bases between the two ends. The V gene's germline CDR1 is SGHDT and CDR2 YYEEEE. The CDR3: CASSLDYQGRFVSPLHF. For the CDR3, the DNA is TGTGCCAGCAGCTTGGATTACCAGGGCCGTTTTGTCTCACCCCTCCACTTT.

V usage is TRBV5-4 and J usage is TRBJ1-2; TRBD1 aligns across 8 bases. The CDR3 is 14 residues long. CDR1 and CDR2 from the germline V gene are SGHNT and YYREEE (reference sequence). Germline trimming cut 4 bases from V and 4 bases from J; bases unmatched to any gene: 6. The CDR3 DNA reads TGTGCCAGCAGCCCCGGACAGGGTCTCTATGGCTACACCTTC. Amino acid sequence: CASSPGQGLYGYTF.

This sequence joins TRBV9 and TRBJ2-3; D possibly corresponds to TRBD1 (6 bases). The CDR3 length is 13 residues. V was trimmed by 3 bases and J by 2 bases, leaving 7 bases between them. Germline V gene lookup returns CDR1 SGDLS and CDR2 YYNGEE. CDR3 sequence reads: CASSGGPTDTQYF. The CDR3 nucleotides read TGTGCCAGCAGCGGGGGGCCCACAGATACGCAGTATTTT.

The table lists this clone with a count of one. This rearrangement joins TRBV11-3 to TRBJ2-2; a possible D gene is TRBD1 (8 bases). The CDR3 is 17 amino acids. The germline V and J ends were trimmed by 5 bases and 5 bases, with 21 bases remaining between them. Germline loops: CDR1 SGHNT, CDR2 YENEEA. CDR3 amino acids: CASSPYLDREGTGELFF. DNA for the CDR3: TGTGCCAGCAGCCCCTATTTGGACAGGGAGGGGACCGGGGAGCTGTTTTTT.

A single count supports this clone. The chain carries TRBV6-1 and TRBJ2-7; D is unclear. CDR3 length equals 13 residues. Trimming left V 6 bases short and J 4 bases short, with 13 bases between. Germline V gives CDR1 MNHNS, CDR2 SASEGT. The CDR3 is CASSPPLRYEQYF. CDR3 bases: TGTGCCAGCAGCCCTCCCCTCCGTTACGAGCAGTACTTC.

This chain uses TRBV5-5 with TRBJ2-7, with D unresolved. Germline assignment: CDR1 SGHKS and CDR2 YYEKEE (reference sequence). This CDR3 has 14 amino acids. Trimming cost V 4 bases and J 4 bases, with 15 bases left between them. CDR3 in amino acids: CASSRWQSWYEQYF. As DNA, the CDR3 is TGTGCCAGCAGCCGTTGGCAGTCTTGGTACGAGCAGTACTTC.

This clone was recorded once. CDR3 amino acids: CASSLVASGGGRETQYF. The CDR3 coding sequence is TGTGCCAGCAGCTTAGTGGCTAGCGGGGGGGGCAGGGAGACCCAGTACTTC. The chain recombines TRBV7-2 with TRBJ2-5; 12 bases map to TRBD2. Germline V lookup: CDR1 SGHTA, CDR2 FQGNSA. V shed 1 base, J shed 5 bases, and the junction held 8 bases outside the gene matches. The length of the CDR3 is 17 residues.

The J gene is TRBJ1-2, the V gene TRBV29-1; 8 nucleotides match TRBD1. The V and J ends lost 7 bases and 8 bases, in that order; junction bases with no gene match: 6. There are 11 residues in the CDR3. CDR1 is SQVTM, CDR2 ANQGSEA, per germline. The CDR3 here is CSAGQGVGYTF. The CDR3 nucleotides read TGCAGCGCCGGACAGGGAGTAGGCTACACCTTC.

In regard to this clone: Sequence at one end of the junction differs from germline and may be a read error. The J gene is TRBJ2-7, the V gene TRBV14; 7 bases agree with TRBD2. This CDR3 has 16 residues. Germline CDR1 SGHDN, CDR2 FVKESK. The DNA for the CDR3 is TGTGCCAGCAGCCAAAGGACTAGTTTTTTCTCCCACGAGCAGTACTTC. It translates to CASSQRTSFFSHEQYF.

The CDR3 sequence: CASSLGFGQGGYEQYF. CDR3 DNA sequence: TGTGCCAGCAGCCTAGGCTTCGGGCAGGGGGGCTACGAGCAGTACTTC. J is TRBJ2-7 and V is TRBV14, with D possibly being TRBD1 (7 bases). Germline V gene data show CDR1 as SGHDN and CDR2 as FVKESK. The CDR3 loop spans 16 amino acids. The germline V and J ends were trimmed by 4 bases and 3 bases, with 19 bases remaining between them.

The chain has TRBV5-1 and TRBJ1-1, with TRBD1 identical over 7 bases. This CDR3 comprises 15 residues. V lost 0 bases and J lost 8; bases outside the gene matches: 10. Germline V CDR1 and CDR2: SGHRS, YFSETQ. CDR3 sequence reads: CASSLDGQGGGEAFF. As DNA, the CDR3 is TGCGCCAGCAGCTTGGACGGGCAGGGGGGAGGAGAAGCTTTCTTT.

This chain links TRBV5-1 with TRBJ2-1; D is possibly TRBD1 (5 bases). The V gene's germline CDR1 is SGHRS and CDR2 YFSETQ. The V and J ends lost 3 bases and 8 bases respectively, with 18 bases between them. The CDR3 is 15 residues long. CDR3 in amino acids: CASSSSPTLGDEQFF. CDR3 in DNA: TGCGCCAGCAGCTCGTCACCAACCTTAGGGGATGAGCAGTTCTTC. Complete variable domain (other parts from reference TRBV5-1 and TRBJ2-1): KAGVTQTPRYLIKTRGQQVTLSCSPISGHRSVSWYQQTPGQGLQFLFEYFSETQRNKGNFPGRFSGRQFSNSRSEMNVSTLELGDSALYLCASSSSPTLGDEQFFGPGTRLTVL.